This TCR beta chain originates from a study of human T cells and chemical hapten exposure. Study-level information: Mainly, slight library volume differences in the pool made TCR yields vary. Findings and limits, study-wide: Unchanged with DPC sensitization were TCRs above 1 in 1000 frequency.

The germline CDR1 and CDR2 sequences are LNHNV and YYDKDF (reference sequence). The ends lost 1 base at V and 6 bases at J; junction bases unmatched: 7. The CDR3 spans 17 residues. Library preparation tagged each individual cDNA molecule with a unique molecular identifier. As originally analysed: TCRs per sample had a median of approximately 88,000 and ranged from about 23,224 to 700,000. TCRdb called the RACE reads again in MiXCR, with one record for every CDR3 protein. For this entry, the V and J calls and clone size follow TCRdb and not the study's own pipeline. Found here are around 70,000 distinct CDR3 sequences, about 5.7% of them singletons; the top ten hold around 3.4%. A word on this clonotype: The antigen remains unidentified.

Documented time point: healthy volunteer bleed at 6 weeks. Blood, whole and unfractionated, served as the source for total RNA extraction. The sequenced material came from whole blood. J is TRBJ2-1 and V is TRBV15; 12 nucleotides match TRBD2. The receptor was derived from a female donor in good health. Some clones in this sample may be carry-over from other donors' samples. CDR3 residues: CATSRGLAGALGNEQFF. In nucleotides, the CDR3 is TGTGCCACCAGCAGAGGACTAGCGGGAGCCCTCGGCAATGAGCAGTTCTTC.